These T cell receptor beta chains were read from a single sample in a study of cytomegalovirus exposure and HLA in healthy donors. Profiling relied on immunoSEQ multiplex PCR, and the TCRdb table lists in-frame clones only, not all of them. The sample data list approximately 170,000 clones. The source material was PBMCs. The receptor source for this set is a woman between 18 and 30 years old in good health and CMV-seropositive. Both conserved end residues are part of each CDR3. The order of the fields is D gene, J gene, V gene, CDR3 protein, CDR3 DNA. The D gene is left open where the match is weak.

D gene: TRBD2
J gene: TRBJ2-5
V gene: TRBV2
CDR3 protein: CASSVASGGRGTQYF
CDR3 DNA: TGTGCCAGCAGTGTAGCTAGCGGGGGCCGGGGGACCCAGTACTTC

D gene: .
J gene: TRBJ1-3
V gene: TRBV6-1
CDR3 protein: CASSAGGAHGNTIYF
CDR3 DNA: TGTGCCAGCAGTGCTGGAGGGGCACACGGAAACACCATATATTTT

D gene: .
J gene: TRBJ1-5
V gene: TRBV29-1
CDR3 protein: CSVEEQNNQPQHF
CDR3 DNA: TGCAGCGTTGAAGAACAGAACAATCAGCCCCAGCATTTT

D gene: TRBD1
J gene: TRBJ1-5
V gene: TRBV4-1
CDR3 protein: CASSQAGTVNQPQHF
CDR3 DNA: TGCGCCAGCAGCCAAGCTGGGACAGTCAATCAGCCCCAGCATTTT

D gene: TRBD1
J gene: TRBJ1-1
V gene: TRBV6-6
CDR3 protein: CASSRTGAVNTEAFF
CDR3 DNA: TGTGCCAGCAGTCGGACAGGGGCCGTGAACACTGAAGCTTTCTTT

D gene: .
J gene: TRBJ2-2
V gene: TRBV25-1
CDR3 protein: CASSARDTPNTGELFF
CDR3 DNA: TGTGCCAGCAGTGCACGGGACACACCGAACACCGGGGAGCTGTTTTTT

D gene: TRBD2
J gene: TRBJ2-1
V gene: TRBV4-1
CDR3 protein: CASSQDKTGGTSGYNEQFF
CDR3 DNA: TGCGCCAGCAGCCAAGATAAAACAGGTGGGACTAGCGGTTACAATGAGCAGTTCTTC

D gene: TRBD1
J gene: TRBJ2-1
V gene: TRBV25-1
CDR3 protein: CASSEGGDRDYEQFF
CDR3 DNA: TGTGCCAGCAGTGAAGGCGGGGACAGGGACTATGAGCAGTTCTTC

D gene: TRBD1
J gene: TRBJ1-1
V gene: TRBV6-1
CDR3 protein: CASSEAPGQGGGAFF
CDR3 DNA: TGTGCCAGCAGTGAAGCGCCGGGACAGGGGGGGGGAGCTTTCTTT

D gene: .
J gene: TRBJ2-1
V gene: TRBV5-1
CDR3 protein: CASSLEGLTEQFF
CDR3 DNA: TGCGCCAGCAGCTTGGAAGGACTGACTGAGCAGTTCTTC

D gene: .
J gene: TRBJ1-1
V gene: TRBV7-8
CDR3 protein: CATRGGPTEAFF
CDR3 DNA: TGTGCCACACGCGGGGGACCCACTGAAGCTTTCTTT

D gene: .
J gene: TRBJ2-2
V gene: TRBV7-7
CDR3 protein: CASSLGTPGTGELFF
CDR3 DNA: TGTGCCAGCAGCTTAGGGACACCCGGCACCGGGGAGCTGTTTTTT

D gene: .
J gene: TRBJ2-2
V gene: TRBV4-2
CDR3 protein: CASSQDQTRGDTGELFF
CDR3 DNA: TGTGCCAGCAGCCAAGATCAAACCAGGGGGGACACCGGGGAGCTGTTTTTT

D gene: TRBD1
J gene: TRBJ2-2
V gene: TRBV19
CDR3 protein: CASSRLGGTGGTGELFF
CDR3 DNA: TGTGCCAGTAGTAGGCTAGGTGGGACAGGGGGAACCGGGGAGCTGTTTTTT

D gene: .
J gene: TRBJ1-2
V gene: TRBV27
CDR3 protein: CASSSVGAGGYTF
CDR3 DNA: TGTGCCAGCAGTTCGGTGGGCGCGGGTGGCTACACCTTC

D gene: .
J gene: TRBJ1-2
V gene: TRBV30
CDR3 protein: CAWSSQGLGGYTF
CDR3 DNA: TGTGCCTGGAGTAGTCAGGGGTTAGGGGGCTACACCTTC

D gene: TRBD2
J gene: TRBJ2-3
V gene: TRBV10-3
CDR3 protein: CAISTGTSGRKGTDTQYF
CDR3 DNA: TGTGCCATCAGTACCGGGACTAGCGGGAGGAAGGGCACAGATACGCAGTATTTT

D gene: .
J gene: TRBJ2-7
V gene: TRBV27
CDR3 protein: CASSSGYEQYF
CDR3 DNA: TGTGCCAGCAGTTCAGGGTACGAGCAGTACTTC

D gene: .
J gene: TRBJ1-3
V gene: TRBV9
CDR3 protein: CASSVWDNPGNTIYF
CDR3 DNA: TGTGCCAGCAGCGTATGGGACAATCCTGGAAACACCATATATTTT

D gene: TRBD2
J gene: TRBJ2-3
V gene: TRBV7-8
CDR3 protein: CASSPIGLAADTQYF
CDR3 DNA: TGTGCCAGCAGCCCGATTGGACTAGCAGCAGATACGCAGTATTTT

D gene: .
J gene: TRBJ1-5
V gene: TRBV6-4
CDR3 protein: CASVSRSNQPQHF
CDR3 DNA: TGTGCCAGCGTGAGTCGGAGCAATCAGCCCCAGCATTTT

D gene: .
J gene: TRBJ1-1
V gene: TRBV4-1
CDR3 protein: CASSQGGLLTEAFF
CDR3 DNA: TGCGCCAGCAGCCAAGGGGGACTTTTAACTGAAGCTTTCTTT

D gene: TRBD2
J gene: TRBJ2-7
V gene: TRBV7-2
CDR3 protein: CASSLGLAGGREQYF
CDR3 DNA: TGTGCCAGCAGCTTAGGACTAGCGGGAGGTAGAGAGCAGTACTTC

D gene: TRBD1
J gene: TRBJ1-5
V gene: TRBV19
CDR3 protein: CASQDRGYNQPQHF
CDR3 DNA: TGTGCCAGTCAGGACAGGGGTTACAATCAGCCCCAGCATTTT

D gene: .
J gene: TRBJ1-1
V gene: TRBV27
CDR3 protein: CASSTGPREVFF
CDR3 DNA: TGTGCCAGCAGTACGGGGCCGAGGGAGGTCTTCTTT

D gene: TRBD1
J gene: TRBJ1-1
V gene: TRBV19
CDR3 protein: CASNPPGGQGLTEAFF
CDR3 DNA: TGTGCCAGTAATCCTCCCGGGGGACAGGGCTTGACTGAAGCTTTCTTT

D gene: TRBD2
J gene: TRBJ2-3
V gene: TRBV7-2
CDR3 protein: CASSLTSGGSSTDTQYF
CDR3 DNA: TGTGCCAGCAGCTTAACTAGCGGGGGGTCTAGCACAGATACGCAGTATTTT

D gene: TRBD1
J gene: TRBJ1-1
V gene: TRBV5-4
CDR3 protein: CASSQGQGISTEAFF
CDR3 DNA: TGTGCCAGCAGCCAGGGACAGGGAATATCCACTGAAGCTTTCTTT

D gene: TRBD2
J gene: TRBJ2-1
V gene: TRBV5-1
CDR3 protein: CASSQLSGGNEQFF
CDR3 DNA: TGCGCCAGCAGCCAACTTAGCGGGGGTAATGAGCAGTTCTTC

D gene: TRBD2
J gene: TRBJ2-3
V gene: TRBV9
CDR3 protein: CASSVSGGTTDTQYF
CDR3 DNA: TGTGCCAGCAGCGTTAGCGGGGGAACAACAGATACGCAGTATTTT

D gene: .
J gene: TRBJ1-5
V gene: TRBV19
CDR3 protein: CASSIRAYSNQPQHF
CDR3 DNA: TGTGCCAGTAGTATAAGAGCTTATAGCAATCAGCCCCAGCATTTT

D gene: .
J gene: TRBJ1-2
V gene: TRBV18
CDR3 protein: CASSTGTGTSYGYTF
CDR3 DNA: TGTGCCAGCTCAACGGGGACCGGGACAAGCTATGGCTACACCTTC

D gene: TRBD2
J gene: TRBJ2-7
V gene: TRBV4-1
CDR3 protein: CASSQDRSSGTEQYF
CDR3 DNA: TGCGCCAGCAGCCAAGATCGATCTAGCGGGACCGAGCAGTACTTC

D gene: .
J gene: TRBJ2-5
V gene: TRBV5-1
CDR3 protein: CASSSTAQETQYF
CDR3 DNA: TGCGCCAGCAGCTCGACAGCGCAAGAGACCCAGTACTTC

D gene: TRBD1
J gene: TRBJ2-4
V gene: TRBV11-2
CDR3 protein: CASSLVRTGGKNIQYF
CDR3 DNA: TGTGCCAGCAGCTTAGTTCGGACAGGGGGCAAAAACATTCAGTACTTC

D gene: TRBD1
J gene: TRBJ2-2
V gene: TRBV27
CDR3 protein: CASLDLTGAGELFF
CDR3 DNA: TGTGCCAGCCTCGACCTCACAGGGGCCGGGGAGCTGTTTTTT

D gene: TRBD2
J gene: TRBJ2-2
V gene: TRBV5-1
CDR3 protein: CASSPQTLAANTGELFF
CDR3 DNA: TGCGCCAGCAGCCCACAGACACTAGCGGCGAACACCGGGGAGCTGTTTTTT

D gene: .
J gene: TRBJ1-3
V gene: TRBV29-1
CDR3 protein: CSVRGSAGNTIYF
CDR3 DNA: TGCAGCGTCAGGGGTTCAGCTGGAAACACCATATATTTT

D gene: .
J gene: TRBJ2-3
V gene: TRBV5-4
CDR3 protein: CASSLQEGPKYF
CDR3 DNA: TGTGCCAGCAGCTTACAGGAGGGCCCGAAATATTTT

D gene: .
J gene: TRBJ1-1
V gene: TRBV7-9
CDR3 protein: CASSLVGGTTEAFF
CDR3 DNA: TGTGCCAGCAGCTTAGTCGGTGGTACCACTGAAGCTTTCTTT

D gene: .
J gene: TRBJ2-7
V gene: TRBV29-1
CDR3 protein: CSVELARDSYEQYF
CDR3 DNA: TGCAGCGTTGAACTAGCGAGGGACTCCTACGAGCAGTACTTC

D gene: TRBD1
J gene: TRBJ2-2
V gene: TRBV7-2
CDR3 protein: CASSSRDRGNTGELFF
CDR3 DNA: TGTGCCAGCAGCTCCCGGGACAGGGGGAACACCGGGGAGCTGTTTTTT

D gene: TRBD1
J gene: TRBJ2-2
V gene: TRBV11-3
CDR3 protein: CASSLRTGNTGELFF
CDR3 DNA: TGTGCCAGCAGCTTAAGGACAGGGAACACCGGGGAGCTGTTTTTT

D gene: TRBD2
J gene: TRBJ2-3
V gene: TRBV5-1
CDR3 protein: CASSSGLALLSDTQYF
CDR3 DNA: TGCGCCAGCAGCTCCGGACTAGCTCTTTTATCAGATACGCAGTATTTT

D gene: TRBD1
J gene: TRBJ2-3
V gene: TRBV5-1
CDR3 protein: CASSQGQGILYTQYF
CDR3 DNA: TGCGCCAGCAGCCAAGGACAGGGAATCCTTTATACGCAGTATTTT

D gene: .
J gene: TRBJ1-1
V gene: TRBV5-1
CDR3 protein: CASSREAGYTEAFF
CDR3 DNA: TGCGCCAGCAGCCGTGAAGCAGGTTACACTGAAGCTTTCTTT

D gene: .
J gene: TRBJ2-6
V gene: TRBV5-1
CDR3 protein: CASSSGGGLNSGANVLTF
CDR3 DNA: TGCGCCAGCAGCTCCGGAGGGGGCCTGAACTCTGGGGCCAACGTCCTGACTTTC

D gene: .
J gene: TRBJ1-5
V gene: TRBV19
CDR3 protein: CASTRRGGSNQPQHF
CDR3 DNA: TGTGCCAGTACCCGAAGGGGTGGTAGCAATCAGCCCCAGCATTTT

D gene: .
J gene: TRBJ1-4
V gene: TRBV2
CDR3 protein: CASSADRSTNEKLFF
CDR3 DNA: TGTGCCAGCAGTGCAGACAGATCAACTAATGAAAAACTGTTTTTT

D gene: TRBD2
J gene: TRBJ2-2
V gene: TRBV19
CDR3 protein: CASSMTSGSFLTGELFF
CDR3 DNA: TGTGCCAGTAGTATGACTAGCGGGAGTTTTCTAACCGGGGAGCTGTTTTTT

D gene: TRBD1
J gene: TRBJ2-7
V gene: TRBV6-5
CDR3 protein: CASSKPGQMAYEQYF
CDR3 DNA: TGTGCCAGCAGCAAACCGGGACAGATGGCCTACGAGCAGTACTTC

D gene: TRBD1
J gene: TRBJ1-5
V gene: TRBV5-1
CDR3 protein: CASRPGTGASNQPQHF
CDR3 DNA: TGCGCCAGCAGGCCTGGGACAGGGGCAAGCAATCAGCCCCAGCATTTT